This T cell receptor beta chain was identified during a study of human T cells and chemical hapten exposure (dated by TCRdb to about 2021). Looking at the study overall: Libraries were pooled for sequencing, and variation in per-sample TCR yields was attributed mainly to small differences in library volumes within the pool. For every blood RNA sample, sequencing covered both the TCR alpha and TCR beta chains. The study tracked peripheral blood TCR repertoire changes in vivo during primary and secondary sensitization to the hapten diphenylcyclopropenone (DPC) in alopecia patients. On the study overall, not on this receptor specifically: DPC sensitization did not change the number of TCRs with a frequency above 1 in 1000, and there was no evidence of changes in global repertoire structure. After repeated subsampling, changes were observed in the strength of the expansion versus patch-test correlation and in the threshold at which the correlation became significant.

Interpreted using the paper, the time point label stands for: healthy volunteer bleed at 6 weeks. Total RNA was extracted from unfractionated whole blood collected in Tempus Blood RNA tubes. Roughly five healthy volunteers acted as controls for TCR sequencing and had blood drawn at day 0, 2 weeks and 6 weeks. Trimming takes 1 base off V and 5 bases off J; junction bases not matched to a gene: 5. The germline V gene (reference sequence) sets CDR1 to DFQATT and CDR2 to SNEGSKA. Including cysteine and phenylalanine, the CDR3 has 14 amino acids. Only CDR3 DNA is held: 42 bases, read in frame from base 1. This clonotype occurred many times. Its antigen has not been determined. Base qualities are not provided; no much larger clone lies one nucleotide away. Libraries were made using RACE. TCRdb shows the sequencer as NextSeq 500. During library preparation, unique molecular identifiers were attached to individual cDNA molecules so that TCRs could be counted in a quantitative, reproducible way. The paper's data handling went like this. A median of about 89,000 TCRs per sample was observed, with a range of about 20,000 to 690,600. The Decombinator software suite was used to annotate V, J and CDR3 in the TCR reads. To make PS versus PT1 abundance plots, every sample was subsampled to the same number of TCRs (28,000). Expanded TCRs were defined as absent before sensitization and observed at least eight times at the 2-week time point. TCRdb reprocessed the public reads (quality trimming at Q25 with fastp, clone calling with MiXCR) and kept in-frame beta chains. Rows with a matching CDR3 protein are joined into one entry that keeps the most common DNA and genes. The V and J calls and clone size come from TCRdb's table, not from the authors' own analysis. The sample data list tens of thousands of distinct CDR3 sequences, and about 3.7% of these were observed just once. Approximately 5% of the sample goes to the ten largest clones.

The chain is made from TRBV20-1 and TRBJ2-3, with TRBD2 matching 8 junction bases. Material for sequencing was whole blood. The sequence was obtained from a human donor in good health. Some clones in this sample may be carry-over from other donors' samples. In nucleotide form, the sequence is TGCAGTGCTAGAGCCAGCGGGAGTGTAGATACGCAGTATTTT. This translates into CSARASGSVDTQYF.